This T cell receptor beta chain was retrieved from a study of resident and recirculating memory T cells in vitiligo. On the study more broadly: Epidermis came from shave biopsies of lesional and nonlesional sites, plus PBMCs.

Study conclusions and caveats: Different lesions suggested infiltration by different T cell clones. Clonality differed among vitiligo lesions, with no unique dominant clone.

Using immunoSEQ multiplex PCR, the repertoire was profiled, and TCRdb retains in-frame clones only, with some absent. The table includes around 76,000 clones, approximately 90% detected once. Turning to this clone: What it recognizes is unknown.

Stability required unchanged lesions during the previous 6 months. The TCR was taken from a male donor with vitiligo. Sequencing was carried out using blood.

In nucleotides, the CDR3 is TGCGCCAGCAGCCAAGACCCCAGGGGTTTCTACAATGAGCAGTTCTTC. Translating it yields CASSQDPRGFYNEQFF. The chain is built from TRBV4-3 and TRBJ2-1, with D possibly matching TRBD1 (6 bases). V dropped 0 bases and J dropped 3 bases, with 12 bases sitting between them. Germline CDR1 LGHNA, CDR2 YSLEER. The CDR3 loop spans 16 amino acids.